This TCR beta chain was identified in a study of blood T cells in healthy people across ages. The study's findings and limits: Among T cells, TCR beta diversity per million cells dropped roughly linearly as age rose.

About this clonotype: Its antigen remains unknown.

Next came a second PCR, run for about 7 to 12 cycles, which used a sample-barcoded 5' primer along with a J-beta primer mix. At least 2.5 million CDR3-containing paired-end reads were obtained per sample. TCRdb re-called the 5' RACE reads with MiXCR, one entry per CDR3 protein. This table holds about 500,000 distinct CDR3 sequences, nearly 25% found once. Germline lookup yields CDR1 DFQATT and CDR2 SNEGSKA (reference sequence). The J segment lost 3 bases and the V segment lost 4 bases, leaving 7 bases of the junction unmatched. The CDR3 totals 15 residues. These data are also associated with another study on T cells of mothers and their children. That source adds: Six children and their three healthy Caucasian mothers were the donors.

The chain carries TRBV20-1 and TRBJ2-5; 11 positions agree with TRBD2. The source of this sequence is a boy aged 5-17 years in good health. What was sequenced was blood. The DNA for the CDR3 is TGCAGTGCTACCCACCCGGGACTAGCGGAAGAGACCCAGTACTTC. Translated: CSATHPGLAEETQYF.